This T cell receptor beta chain is drawn from a study of molecular identifiers for immune sequencing clone quantification. Study-level results: Barcodes shared by identical TCR molecules could lead to underestimated sizes of highly expanded clones. The study found clones above 20 RNA copies held over 98% of effector molecules and under 1% in naive cells.

Naive CD8 T cells were sorted, and the gate applied was CD8+CD4-CCR7+CD45RA+. This clonotype was seen ten or more times. Its matching antigen is unknown. TCRdb re-called the PCR reads through MiXCR, storing one row per CDR3 protein. This sample has just over 40,000 distinct CDR3 sequences, with around 18% found just once. The origin of this receptor is a human donor in good health. Some libraries in this study had Jurkat cell RNA spiked in. The sequencing input was naive CD8+ T cells from blood, with Jurkat cell RNA spiked in. The subset denotes: FACS-sorted CD8+CD4-CCR7+CD45RA+ naive T cells.

CDR3 sequence reads: CASSKRPRGGRTSYEQYF. In DNA, the CDR3 is TGTGCCAGCAGCAAACGCCCTAGGGGGGGGCGCACCTCCTACGAGCAGTACTTC. The rearrangement joins TRBV21-1 to TRBJ2-7; the table gives TRBD1 as D, unverified against the DNA. TRBV21-1 is recorded as a pseudogene. The CDR3 is 18 residues long.